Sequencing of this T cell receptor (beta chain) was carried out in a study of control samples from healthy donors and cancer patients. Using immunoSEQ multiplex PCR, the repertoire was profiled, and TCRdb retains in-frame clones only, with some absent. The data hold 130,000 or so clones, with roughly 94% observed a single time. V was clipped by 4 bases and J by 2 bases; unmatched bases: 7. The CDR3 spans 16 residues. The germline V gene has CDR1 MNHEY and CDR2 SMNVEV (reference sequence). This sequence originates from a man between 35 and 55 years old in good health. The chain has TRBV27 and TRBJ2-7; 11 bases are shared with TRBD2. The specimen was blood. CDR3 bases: TGTGCCAGCAGTTCCAGAGGGACTAGCGGTCCCTACGAGCAGTACTTC. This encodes CASSSRGTSGPYEQYF.